Shown below are 18 T cell receptor beta chains from a single sample sequenced in a study of shared clonotypes between healthy human individuals (TCRdb year 2020). Preparation of the library involved the immunoSEQ multiplex PCR assay. TCRdb took over this immuneACCESS table, retaining in-frame rearrangements with V and J assigned. Such tables are incomplete; in checked studies, under half of the missing clones stem from an unresolved V gene, and the remainder is unexplained. This sample gives about 110,000 clones in total; roughly two thirds of them show up just once. The ten largest clones capture around 25% of the sample. Input material: memory CD8+ T cells sorted from blood. The cell subset or site label corresponds to: CD45RO+ cells pooled with CCR7-negative TemRA cells. The origin of the receptors is a woman in her 30s in good health.

The V gene is TRBV19, the J gene TRBJ1-5; possible D gene TRBD1, 5 bases. CDR3 size: 15 residues. CDR1 is LNHDA and CDR2 is SQIVND in the germline V gene (reference sequence). V was trimmed by 3 bases and J by 6 bases, leaving 15 bases between them. The chain's CDR3 is CASSIWRTTAQPQHF. CDR3 coding DNA: TGTGCCAGTAGTATTTGGAGAACGACAGCTCAGCCCCAGCATTTT.

The chain couples TRBV6-6 to TRBJ2-7; no clear D. Germline V gene lookup returns CDR1 MNHNY and CDR2 SVGAGI (reference sequence). CDR3 length equals 14 residues. V gave up 5 bases and J gave up 0 bases, with 11 bases separating them. CDR3 sequence: CASSPHASSYEQYF. CDR3 in DNA: TGTGCCAGCAGTCCCCACGCGAGCTCCTACGAGCAGTACTTC.

The V and J genes are TRBV9 and TRBJ2-7, with 12 bases aligning to TRBD2. Unmatched junction bases numbered 4, after V lost 3 bases and J lost 3 bases. Germline V gene sequence: CDR1 SGDLS, CDR2 YYNGEE. CDR3 length equals 15 residues. CDR3 sequence: CASSALAGGVYEQYF. CDR3 bases: TGTGCCAGCAGCGCCCTAGCGGGAGGGGTCTACGAGCAGTACTTC.

The chain joins TRBV18 to TRBJ2-7; D gene uncertain. The V end lost 3 bases, the J end lost 3 bases, and 9 bases lay between the germline ends. Per germline, CDR1 KGHSH and CDR2 LQKENI. The CDR3 is 13 amino acids. The chain's CDR3 is CASSPSDDYEQYF. The DNA for the CDR3 is TGTGCCAGCTCACCGTCAGACGACTACGAGCAGTACTTC.

This clone has just a few counts. The chain is built from TRBV7-8 and TRBJ1-5, with 8 bases matching TRBD1. The CDR3 loop spans 14 amino acids. Germline CDR1 is SGHVS and CDR2 is FQNEAQ. The V segment lost 5 bases and the J segment 4 bases; nucleotides outside the gene matches: 4. The CDR3 region is CASSARGHNQPQHF. The DNA of the CDR3 is TGTGCCAGCAGCGCCAGGGGGCATAATCAGCCCCAGCATTTT.

The V gene is TRBV7-9, the J gene TRBJ1-4; weak D call: TRBD1 (5 bases). CDR3 length: 14 amino acids. Trimming pared 3 bases from V and 5 bases from J, leaving 10 bases between. Germline loops: CDR1 SEHNR, CDR2 FQNEAQ (reference sequence). The CDR3 DNA is TGTGCCAGCAGCTTGATACGACAGAATGAAAAACTGTTTTTT. Translating it yields CASSLIRQNEKLFF.

The chain employs TRBV9 and TRBJ2-2; D is perhaps TRBD1 or TRBD2 (5 bases each). Germline assignment: CDR1 SGDLS and CDR2 YYNGEE. Deletions cut 3 bases from V and 3 bases from J, with 9 bases between. This CDR3 is built from 14 residues. CDR3 region: CASSERGYTGELFF. The CDR3 DNA follows: TGTGCCAGCAGCGAGAGGGGTTACACCGGGGAGCTGTTTTTT. Full variable domain (rest looked up from reference TRBV9 and TRBJ2-2): DSGVTQTPKHLITATGQRVTLRCSPRSGDLSVYWYQQSLDQGLQFLIQYYNGEERAKGNILERFSAQQFPDLHSELNLSSLELGDSALYFCASSERGYTGELFFGEGSRLTVL.

The chain recombines TRBV28 with TRBJ2-5; D tentatively fits TRBD1 or TRBD2 (6 bases each). TRBJ2-7 explains the end of the DNA better; the J call may be wrong. This CDR3 has 14 residues. CDR1 and CDR2 from the germline V gene are MDHEN and SYDVKM. The CDR3 coding sequence is TGTGCCAGCGGGGGGCGGGACCAAGATCGCGAGCAGTACTTC. Its protein product is CASGGRDQDREQYF.

The chain has TRBV28 and TRBJ1-4; the D gene is possibly TRBD1 (5 bases). Trimming shortened V by 4 bases and J by 6 bases, and 15 bases separated the two germline ends. There are 15 residues in the CDR3. Germline-derived CDR1 and CDR2 are MDHEN and SYDVKM. The CDR3 loop reads CASSSPPKQDEKLFF. The DNA of the CDR3 is TGTGCCAGCAGTTCCCCGCCGAAACAGGATGAAAAACTGTTTTTT.

The rearrangement uses TRBV28 and TRBJ2-7, with 9 bases fitting TRBD1. This CDR3 has 13 amino acids. CDR1 is MDHEN and CDR2 is SYDVKM in the germline V gene. V was clipped by 5 bases and J by 2 bases; unmatched bases: 1. This CDR3 reads CASSGQGTYEQYF. The CDR3 coding sequence is TGTGCCAGCAGTGGACAGGGGACCTACGAGCAGTACTTC.

This clone was picked up a small number of times. The rearrangement uses TRBV5-1 and TRBJ2-7, with TRBD1 identical over 7 bases. This CDR3 has 13 amino acids. The V gene's germline CDR1 is SGHRS and CDR2 YFSETQ. The J segment lost 6 bases and the V segment lost 0 bases, leaving 3 bases of the junction unmatched. The CDR3 is CASSLETGPEQYF. As DNA, the CDR3 is TGCGCCAGCAGCTTGGAGACAGGGCCCGAGCAGTACTTC.

The V call is TRBV6-5, the J call TRBJ2-7; 8 bases are shared with TRBD1. The CDR3 runs to 13 residues. Trimming took 6 bases from V and 6 from J; bases not matched to a gene: 7. Per germline, CDR1 MNHEY and CDR2 SVGAGI. The CDR3 region has the DNA TGTGCCAGCAGCCCCTATACAGGGGGCGAGCAGTACTTC. Amino acids: CASSPYTGGEQYF.

The chain has TRBV27 and TRBJ2-1; no clear D gene. Germline V gene lookup returns CDR1 MNHEY and CDR2 SMNVEV (reference sequence). V gave up 6 bases and J gave up 6 bases, with 9 bases separating them. The CDR3 is made up of 12 amino acids. This chain's CDR3 is CASRQAVNEQFF. In DNA, the CDR3 is TGTGCCAGCAGGCAAGCAGTCAATGAGCAGTTCTTC.

The chain joins TRBV25-1 to TRBJ2-3; 11 positions match TRBD1. Germline V lookup: CDR1 MGHDK, CDR2 SYGVNS. This CDR3 region has 16 residues. Losses at the gene ends were 4 bases for V and 2 bases for J; bases not matched to a gene: 5. CDR3 residues: CASSVRDRGDTDTQYF. CDR3 coding DNA: TGTGCCAGCAGTGTACGGGACAGGGGGGACACAGATACGCAGTATTTT. The whole variable domain, remainder taken from reference TRBV25-1 and TRBJ2-3, is EADIYQTPRYLVIGTGKKITLECSQTMGHDKMYWYQQDPGMELHLIHYSYGVNSTEKGDLSSESTVSRIRTEHFPLTLESARPSHTSQYLCASSVRDRGDTDTQYFGPGTRLTVL.

The chain carries TRBV11-3 and TRBJ1-1; unclear D gene. The germline V and J ends were trimmed by 5 bases and 1 base, with 8 bases remaining between them. Germline-derived CDR1 and CDR2 are SGHNT and YENEEA. The CDR3 is 13 amino acids. CDR3 DNA: TGTGCCAGCAGCACCCGGGAGAACACTGAAGCTTTCTTT. Protein: CASSTRENTEAFF.

The chain is built from TRBV11-2 and TRBJ2-7; D uncertain. Trimming stripped 1 base from V and 2 bases from J, with 21 bases between. This CDR3 spans 18 amino acids. Germline loops: CDR1 SGHAT, CDR2 FQNNGV. The CDR3 region has the DNA TGTGCCAGCAGCTTAGCCCCTGGGTCAGATCCTTCACCCTACGAGCAGTACTTC. This encodes CASSLAPGSDPSPYEQYF.

This chain connects TRBV28 to TRBJ2-7; TRBD1 matches at 9 bases. Trimming at V came to 2 bases and at J to 0 bases, leaving 2 bases not matched to a gene. This CDR3 is 15 amino acids long. The germline gives CDR1 MDHEN, CDR2 SYDVKM. CDR3 sequence (DNA): TGTGCCAGCAGTTTAGGACAGGGGACCTCCTACGAGCAGTACTTC. Translating gives CASSLGQGTSYEQYF.

This clone was seen more than once but under ten times. The rearrangement joins TRBV27 to TRBJ1-1; D perhaps matches TRBD1 (6 bases). V was cut by 1 base and J by 3 bases, with 15 bases left in between. This CDR3 region has 16 residues. Germline values: CDR1 MNHEY, CDR2 SMNVEV (reference sequence). The CDR3, as DNA: TGTGCCAGCAGTTTATGGGCAGGGGAGAGCGACACTGAAGCTTTCTTT. It is translated as CASSLWAGESDTEAFF.